This T cell receptor beta chain was obtained from a study of blood T cells in healthy people across ages. Comment on this clonotype: Its matching antigen is unknown.

Study-wide results and caveats: Across samples, TCR beta diversity tracked strongly with naive T cell percentage.

A sample-barcoded 5' primer and a J-beta primer mix were used in a second PCR of about 7 to 12 cycles. TCRdb independently ran MiXCR on the 5' RACE reads; one entry per CDR3 protein. Found here are about 700,000 distinct CDR3 sequences, 32% of them singletons; the top ten hold 15%. The germline V gene encodes CDR1 LNHNV and CDR2 YYDKDF (reference sequence). The junction had 7 bases not matched to a gene; V was cut back by 3 bases and J by 2 bases. This CDR3 is built from 16 residues. This chain uses TRBV15 with TRBJ2-3, with 8 bases identical to TRBD2. The source is a woman older than 75 in good health. Sequencing used blood. The CDR3 loop is CATSSGTSYATDTQYF. CDR3 in DNA: TGTGCCACCAGCAGCGGGACTAGTTATGCCACAGATACGCAGTATTTT.